One and the same sample provided the 22 T cell receptor beta chains below, sequenced in a study of T cell responses to AZD1222 COVID-19 vaccine. The table came from immunoSEQ multiplex PCR; TCRdb's copy has only in-frame clones and leaves some out. Seen here are 100,000 to 150,000 clones, 85% to 90% observed once, and the top ten hold 25% to 30%. Specimen: peripheral blood, collected on day 0 of AZD1222 vaccination. The receptors were sampled from an adult in good health.

The V and J genes are TRBV7-2 and TRBJ2-7, with 9 nucleotides matching TRBD2. This CDR3 region has 15 residues. The trim removed 1 base at V and 7 bases at J, leaving 8 bases unmatched. Germline V gene data show CDR1 as SGHTA and CDR2 as FQGNSA. CDR3 region: CASSLDKAGGREQYF. The CDR3 region has the DNA TGTGCCAGCAGCTTAGACAAGGCGGGGGGGCGAGAGCAGTACTTC. Combining the CDR3 with reference TRBV7-2 and TRBJ2-7 gives the whole variable domain GAGVSQSPSNKVTEKGKDVELRCDPISGHTALYWYRQSLGQGLEFLIYFQGNSAPDKSGLPSDRFSAERTGGSVSTLTIQRTQQEDSAVYLCASSLDKAGGREQYFGPGTRLTVT.

The chain combines TRBV2 with TRBJ1-4; TRBD1 matches at 8 bases. The CDR3 loop spans 14 amino acids. Germline V gene data show CDR1 as SNHLY and CDR2 as FYNNEI. Losses at the gene ends were 7 bases for V and 8 bases for J; bases not matched to a gene: 9. The CDR3 DNA is TGTGCCAGCATGGGTAGGACAGGGTACGAAAAACTGTTTTTT. This codes for CASMGRTGYEKLFF.

The chain carries TRBV18 and TRBJ2-3; D uncertain. The CDR3 runs 13 residues. The V and J ends lost 2 bases and 6 bases respectively, with 9 bases between them. Germline lookup yields CDR1 KGHSH and CDR2 LQKENI. The CDR3 is CASSPMAADTQYF. CDR3 in DNA: TGTGCCAGCTCACCAATGGCGGCCGATACGCAGTATTTT. Full variable domain (rest looked up from reference TRBV18 and TRBJ2-3): NAGVMQNPRHLVRRRGQEARLRCSPMKGHSHVYWYRQLPEEGLKFMVYLQKENIIDESGMPKERFSAEFPKEGPSILRIQQVVRGDSAAYFCASSPMAADTQYFGPGTRLTVL.

This clone was found once. The genes are TRBV11-2 and TRBJ1-1; D gene uncertain. Germline CDR1 is SGHAT and CDR2 is FQNNGV. V was trimmed by 3 bases and J by 8 bases, leaving 7 bases between them. The CDR3 sequence is 11 residues long. CDR3 sequence: CASSFRTEAFF. The CDR3 coding sequence is TGTGCCAGCAGCTTCCGGACGGAAGCTTTCTTT. The whole variable domain, filled in from reference TRBV11-2 and TRBJ1-1, reads EAGVAQSPRYKIIEKRQSVAFWCNPISGHATLYWYQQILGQGPKLLIQFQNNGVVDDSQLPKDRFSAERLKGVDSTLKIQPAKLEDSAVYLCASSFRTEAFFGQGTRLTVV.

This chain joins TRBV5-1 and TRBJ2-1; 11 nucleotides agree with TRBD2. Trimming removed 0 bases from V and 7 bases from J; junction bases left unmatched: 3. The CDR3 has 15 amino acids. Germline lookup yields CDR1 SGHRS and CDR2 YFSETQ. The CDR3, as DNA: TGCGCCAGCAGCTTGGGACTAGCGGGATCAAATGAGCAGTTCTTC. Translation: CASSLGLAGSNEQFF.

Points on this clone: One end of the junction does not line up with germline, which may come from a read error. The rearrangement links TRBV7-9 to TRBJ2-7; D may correspond to TRBD1 or TRBD2 (6 bases each). Germline CDR1 and CDR2: SEHNR and FQNEAQ (reference sequence). CDR3 length equals 18 residues. The CDR3 sequence: CASSLGAGSAGHTYEQYF. The CDR3 DNA follows: TGTGCCAGCAGCTTAGGTGCAGGGTCCGCGGGACACACCTATGAGCAGTACTTC.

A word on this clone: A read error may produce the germline difference seen at one junction end. The chain recombines TRBV7-8 with TRBJ2-3; D tentatively fits TRBD1 or TRBD2 (5 bases each). The CDR3 length is 13 residues. From germline, CDR1 is SGHVS and CDR2 FQNEAQ. The CDR3 reads CASRPNRDGLHNF. In DNA, the CDR3 is TGTGCCAGCAGGCCCAACCGGGACGGGCTTCATAATTTT.

The chain uses TRBV28 and TRBJ1-5; D not certain. This CDR3 contains 13 residues. Germline V gene sequence: CDR1 MDHEN, CDR2 SYDVKM. V was trimmed by 5 bases and J by 0 bases, leaving 5 bases between them. DNA of the CDR3: TGTGCCAGCAGTCGGCTTAGCAATCAGCCCCAGCATTTT. The encoded protein is CASSRLSNQPQHF.

This clone has just a few counts. The chain combines TRBV7-3 with TRBJ2-7; no firm D call. Trimming pared 0 bases from V and 5 bases from J, leaving 8 bases between. CDR3 length: 13 amino acids. From germline, CDR1 is SGHTA and CDR2 FQGTGA. The chain's CDR3 is CASSLTGINEQYF. CDR3 in DNA: TGTGCCAGCAGCTTAACCGGTATCAACGAGCAGTACTTC.

V gene TRBV6-5 combines with J gene TRBJ2-1; the D gene is possibly TRBD2 (5 bases). CDR3 length equals 12 residues. Germline CDR1 reads MNHEY; CDR2 reads SVGAGI. V lost 8 bases to trimming and J lost 8 bases, with 13 bases between them. The CDR3 here is CASRPGSHEQFF. The CDR3 region has the DNA TGTGCCAGCCGCCCGGGGAGCCATGAGCAGTTCTTC.

V usage is TRBV2 and J usage is TRBJ2-1, with D possibly matching TRBD1 (5 bases). V was cut by 6 bases and J by 9 bases, with 9 bases left in between. CDR1 and CDR2 (germline): SNHLY, FYNNEI. The CDR3 runs 11 residues. This CDR3 reads CASRDTIEQFF. The CDR3 bases are TGTGCCAGCAGGGACACGATTGAGCAGTTCTTC. The full variable domain, with the rest looked up from reference TRBV2 and TRBJ2-1, is EPEVTQTPSHQVTQMGQEVILRCVPISNHLYFYWYRQILGQKVEFLVSFYNNEISEKSEIFDDQFSVERPDGSNFTLKIRSTKLEDSAMYFCASRDTIEQFFGPGTRLTVL.

The rearrangement links TRBV7-9 to TRBJ1-5; TRBD1 is a possible D gene (5 bases). V lost 5 bases and J lost 1, with 12 bases in between. Germline V gives CDR1 SEHNR, CDR2 FQNEAQ (reference sequence). CDR3 length: 15 amino acids. The CDR3 reads CASSPVGDSNQPQHF. CDR3 in DNA: TGTGCCAGCAGCCCAGTTGGGGACAGCAATCAGCCCCAGCATTTT. The full variable domain, completed using reference TRBV7-9 and TRBJ1-5, is DTGVSQNPRHKITKRGQNVTFRCDPISEHNRLYWYRQTLGQGPEFLTYFQNEAQLEKSRLLSDRFSAERPKGSFSTLEIQRTEQGDSAMYLCASSPVGDSNQPQHFGDGTRLSIL.

This clone was observed once. The genes are TRBV6-5 and TRBJ1-5; no reliable D call. The CDR3 runs 13 residues. CDR1 is MNHEY and CDR2 is SVGAGI in the germline V gene. V dropped 4 bases and J dropped 4 bases, with 8 bases sitting between them. The CDR3 region has the DNA TGTGCCAGCAGTTGGGATGGGAATCAGCCCCAGCATTTT. Residues: CASSWDGNQPQHF.

The CDR3 protein is CASSIQAFTYNEQFF. The CDR3 DNA sequence: TGTGCCAGTAGTATTCAAGCATTCACCTACAATGAGCAGTTCTTC. The chain uses TRBV19 and TRBJ2-1; no reliable D call. Trimming left V 3 bases short and J 2 bases short, with 11 bases between. Germline CDR1 is LNHDA and CDR2 is SQIVND (reference sequence). The length of the CDR3 is 15 residues.

In its sample, this clone was seen once. This rearrangement joins TRBV15 to TRBJ1-6, with a possible D match to TRBD1 (5 bases). CDR1 and CDR2 from the germline V gene are LNHNV and YYDKDF (reference sequence). The CDR3 runs to 15 residues. The ends were cut back, 0 bases at V and 5 bases at J, with 8 bases in the middle. CDR3 loop: CATSREGTHNSPLHF. For the CDR3, the DNA is TGTGCCACCAGCAGAGAGGGGACTCATAATTCACCCCTCCACTTT.

V is TRBV7-9 and J is TRBJ2-5, with 7 positions matching TRBD2. Losses at the gene ends were 6 bases for V and 11 bases for J; bases not matched to a gene: 21. The CDR3 contains 16 residues. Germline assignment: CDR1 SEHNR and CDR2 FQNEAQ (reference sequence). The CDR3, as DNA: TGTGCCAGCAGTTATGCCACCCCTCGGACTATCGGGAGGCAGTACTTC. Encoded protein: CASSYATPRTIGRQYF. Together with reference TRBV7-9 and TRBJ2-5, the CDR3 gives the full variable domain: DTGVSQNPRHKITKRGQNVTFRCDPISEHNRLYWYRQTLGQGPEFLTYFQNEAQLEKSRLLSDRFSAERPKGSFSTLEIQRTEQGDSAMYLCASSYATPRTIGRQYFGPGTRLLVL.

The rearrangement joins TRBV5-8 to TRBJ2-1; TRBD1 aligns across 12 bases. The CDR3 sequence is 15 residues long. After removal of 2 bases from V and 8 bases from J, the junction contained 5 bases not matched to a gene. CDR1 and CDR2 (germline): SGHTS, YDEGEE. The CDR3 DNA follows: TGTGCCAGCAGCTTCCGGGACAGGGGGCACTATGAGCAGTTCTTC. This codes for CASSFRDRGHYEQFF.

This clone was counted a few times. V and J are TRBV6-1 and TRBJ2-3; the match to TRBD2 covers 7 bases. V was clipped by 1 base and J by 4 bases; unmatched bases: 5. The CDR3 sequence is 15 residues long. Germline V gene data show CDR1 as MNHNS and CDR2 as SASEGT. The CDR3 spells CASSEGEGGADTQYF. The CDR3 nucleotides are TGTGCCAGCAGTGAAGGGGAGGGAGGGGCAGATACGCAGTATTTT.

The DNA for the CDR3 is TGCGCCAGCAGCTGGGGACAGGGGGACGGTTCACCCCTCCACTTT. This sequence encodes CASSWGQGDGSPLHF. The chain employs TRBV5-1 and TRBJ1-6; 11 bases align to TRBD1. The CDR3 is made up of 15 amino acids. V shed 3 bases, J shed 9 bases, and the junction held 5 bases outside the gene matches. Germline V gene data show CDR1 as SGHRS and CDR2 as YFSETQ.

This rearrangement joins TRBV5-1 to TRBJ1-3; D unresolved. CDR1 is SGHRS, CDR2 YFSETQ, per germline. V was shortened by 4 bases and J by 4 bases, with 9 bases between the two germline ends. The CDR3 has 13 residues. CDR3 nucleotide sequence: TGCGCCAGCAGCCGTGAGAAGGGAAACACCATATATTTT. Encoded protein: CASSREKGNTIYF.

The CDR3 DNA reads as TGTGCCACCAGCGGGGGTGGGGGGAACACTGAAGCTTTCTTT. This gives the protein CATSGGGGNTEAFF. The J gene is TRBJ1-1, the V gene TRBV15; possibly TRBD1 for D (5 bases). Trimming removed 5 bases at V and 1 base at J, with 11 bases between. CDR1 is LNHNV, CDR2 YYDKDF, per germline (reference sequence). CDR3 size: 14 residues.

V gene TRBV6-5 combines with J gene TRBJ2-3, with 8 bases matching TRBD2. The CDR3 has 14 residues. Looked up from germline, CDR1 is MNHEY and CDR2 is SVGAGI. Unmatched junction bases numbered 4, after V lost 5 bases and J lost 3 bases. Written as DNA, the CDR3 is TGTGCCAGCAGTAATAGCGGGGAGACAGATACGCAGTATTTT. Translated, it gives CASSNSGETDTQYF.